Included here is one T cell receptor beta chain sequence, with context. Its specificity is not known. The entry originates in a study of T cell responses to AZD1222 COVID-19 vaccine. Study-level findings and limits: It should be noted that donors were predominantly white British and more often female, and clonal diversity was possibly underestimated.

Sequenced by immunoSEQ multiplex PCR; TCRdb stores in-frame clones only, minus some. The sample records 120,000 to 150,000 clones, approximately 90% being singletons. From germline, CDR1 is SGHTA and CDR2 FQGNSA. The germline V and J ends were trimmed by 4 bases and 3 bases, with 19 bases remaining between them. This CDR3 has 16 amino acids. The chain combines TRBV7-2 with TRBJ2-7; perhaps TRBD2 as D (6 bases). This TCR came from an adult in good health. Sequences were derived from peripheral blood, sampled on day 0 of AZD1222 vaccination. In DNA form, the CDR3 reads TGTGCCAGCAGCTCACCGTCCGGGACTGTTTTCTACGAGCAGTACTTC. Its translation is CASSSPSGTVFYEQYF.